Following are 27 T cell receptor beta chains from one sample sequenced in a study of T cell responses to AZD1222 COVID-19 vaccine. Produced via immunoSEQ multiplex PCR; TCRdb's table is partial and in-frame only. The sample records some 95,000 clones, more than 75% being singletons. This specimen consisted of peripheral blood, obtained 28 days after the second AZD1222 dose. All receptors derive from an adult who received the AZD1222 COVID-19 vaccine.

This sequence joins TRBV29-1 and TRBJ1-1; no clear D gene. The CDR3 sequence is 13 residues long. Germline V gene lookup returns CDR1 SQVTM and CDR2 ANQGSEA. Trimming removed 4 bases at V and 3 bases at J, with 12 bases between. CDR3 region: CSVGRREDTEAFF. The DNA of the CDR3 is TGCAGCGTTGGACGGAGGGAGGACACTGAAGCTTTCTTT.

V usage is TRBV15 and J usage is TRBJ1-2, with D unresolved. The CDR3 has 15 residues. The germline gives CDR1 LNHNV, CDR2 YYDKDF (reference sequence). V was clipped by 6 bases and J by 3 bases, with 17 bases between them. The CDR3 DNA is TGTGCCACCAGTCCGTCTCTCGCCGGATACTATGGCTACACCTTC. It codes for CATSPSLAGYYGYTF. Looking up the rest from reference TRBV15 and TRBJ1-2 gives the full variable domain: DAMVIQNPRYQVTQFGKPVTLSCSQTLNHNVMYWYQQKSSQAPKLLFHYYDKDFNNEADTPDNFQSRRPNTSFCFLDIRSPGLGDTAMYLCATSPSLAGYYGYTFGSGTRLTVV.

Ten or more counts support this clone. Here the CDR3 DNA reads TGTGCCAGCAGTGTAGACTCCGGGGAGCTGTTTTTT. This translates into CASSVDSGELFF. The genes are TRBV28 and TRBJ2-2; D uncertain. The V end was cut by 5 bases, the J end by 6 bases, with 7 bases between. The V gene's germline CDR1 is MDHEN and CDR2 SYDVKM. The CDR3 covers 12 residues.

The chain joins TRBV2 to TRBJ2-5; D unclear. From germline, CDR1 is SNHLY and CDR2 FYNNEI. Trimming took 1 base from V and 4 from J, leaving 1 base between them. This CDR3 spans 11 amino acids. The CDR3 is CASSEGETQYF. For the CDR3, the DNA is TGTGCCAGCAGTGAAGGAGAGACCCAGTACTTC.

In its sample, this clone was seen once. The CDR3 loop reads CASSLSWGQGAGNTIYF. The CDR3 DNA follows: TGTGCCAGCAGCTTATCTTGGGGACAGGGGGCAGGAAACACCATATATTTT. This chain joins TRBV7-8 and TRBJ1-3; 12 bases line up with TRBD1. The CDR3 is 17 amino acids. Germline V lookup: CDR1 SGHVS, CDR2 FQNEAQ. V lost 2 bases and J lost 4; bases outside the gene matches: 6.

V gene TRBV19 combines with J gene TRBJ2-5; a weak D match, TRBD2 (5 bases). CDR1 and CDR2 from the germline V gene are LNHDA and SQIVND (reference sequence). The length of the CDR3 is 14 residues. The germline V and J ends were trimmed by 0 bases and 7 bases, with 12 bases remaining between them. The CDR3 here is CASSIETRRSTQYF. The CDR3, as DNA: TGTGCCAGTAGTATAGAGACCCGGAGGTCGACCCAGTACTTC.

This chain joins TRBV19 and TRBJ2-1; 8 bases align to TRBD1. V was pared by 7 bases and J by 8 bases, with 7 bases of the junction left unmatched. Germline values: CDR1 LNHDA, CDR2 SQIVND (reference sequence). The CDR3 totals 13 residues. The CDR3 region is CASTGDRHHEQFF. The CDR3 DNA is TGTGCCAGTACTGGGGACAGGCACCATGAGCAGTTCTTC.

V and J are TRBV10-3 and TRBJ2-6; TRBD1 matches at 10 bases. Unmatched junction bases numbered 13, after V lost 8 bases and J lost 0 bases. This CDR3 region has 19 residues. Germline V CDR1 and CDR2: ENHRY, SYGVKD. CDR3 in amino acids: CAIGSLPGQGSSGANVLTF. CDR3 nucleotides: TGTGCCATCGGGAGTCTTCCGGGACAGGGGTCCTCTGGGGCCAACGTCCTGACTTTC.

On this clone itself: The junction departs from the called germline gene at one end, perhaps through a read error. The chain joins TRBV7-7 to TRBJ1-1; perhaps TRBD1 as D (5 bases). The CDR3 is 13 amino acids. Per germline, CDR1 SSHAT and CDR2 FNYEAQ (reference sequence). CDR3 residues: CASSFQLGGEAFF. CDR3 nucleotide sequence: TGTGCTAGCAGCTTTCAGCTCGGGGGTGAAGCTTTCTTT. The full variable domain, rest sourced from reference TRBV7-7 and TRBJ1-1, is GAGVSQSPRYKVTKRGQDVTLRCDPISSHATLYWYQQALGQGPEFLTYFNYEAQPDKSGLPSDRFSAERPEGSISTLTIQRTEQRDSAMYRCASSFQLGGEAFFGQGTRLTVV.

The J gene is TRBJ2-7, the V gene TRBV29-1; D gene unclear. Deletions cut 5 bases from V and 3 bases from J, with 11 bases between. CDR3 length: 12 amino acids. Germline-derived CDR1 and CDR2 are SQVTM and ANQGSEA. The CDR3 DNA is TGCAGCGTTTTGGACCGAGGCTACGAGCAGTACTTC. Amino acid sequence: CSVLDRGYEQYF.

The sample holds one count of this clone. This chain links TRBV4-3 with TRBJ1-2; no clear D gene. Germline values: CDR1 LGHNA, CDR2 YSLEER. V was trimmed by 0 bases and J by 7 bases, leaving 15 bases between them. This CDR3 comprises 15 residues. CDR3 loop: CASSQEEWASAGYTF. As DNA, the CDR3 is TGCGCCAGCAGCCAAGAGGAATGGGCTTCAGCTGGCTACACCTTC.

The chain joins TRBV28 to TRBJ2-7; D is possibly TRBD2 (6 bases). CDR1 and CDR2 (germline): MDHEN, SYDVKM. CDR3 size: 17 residues. Trimming took off 3 bases at V and 2 bases at J, with 20 bases between the two ends. CDR3 sequence reads: CASSFQRGLRDTYEQYF. The CDR3 region has the DNA TGTGCCAGCAGTTTCCAACGGGGACTCCGAGACACCTACGAGCAGTACTTC.

The chain couples TRBV5-5 to TRBJ1-5, with 9 bases that match TRBD1. CDR1 and CDR2 (germline): SGHKS, YYEKEE (reference sequence). J lost 2 bases, V lost 6 bases, and 6 bases had no gene match. The CDR3 spans 15 residues. The CDR3 coding sequence is TGTGCCAGCAAACAGGGGGCTATGGGCAATCAGCCCCAGCATTTT. Translated: CASKQGAMGNQPQHF. The whole variable domain, filled in from reference TRBV5-5 and TRBJ1-5, reads DAGVTQSPTHLIKTRGQQVTLRCSPISGHKSVSWYQQVLGQGPQFIFQYYEKEERGRGNFPDRFSARQFPNYSSELNVNALLLGDSALYLCASKQGAMGNQPQHFGDGTRLSIL.

This chain uses TRBV30 with TRBJ1-2, with 10 bases matching TRBD1. The ends lost 1 base at V and 7 bases at J; junction bases unmatched: 3. Germline CDR1 GTSNPN, CDR2 SVGIG (reference sequence). The length of the CDR3 is 13 residues. CDR3 DNA sequence: TGTGCCTGGAGTGGACAGGGGGCGGGTGGCTACACCTTC. It is translated as CAWSGQGAGGYTF.

This rearrangement joins TRBV7-2 to TRBJ2-7, with TRBD2 matching over 14 bases. Germline V gives CDR1 SGHTA, CDR2 FQGNSA. The junction had 5 bases not matched to a gene; V was cut back by 4 bases and J by 3 bases. The CDR3 spans 16 residues. CDR3 in DNA: TGTGCCAGCAGCTGGGGGACTAGCGGGGGATACTACGAGCAGTACTTC. Translation gives CASSWGTSGGYYEQYF.

This clone was counted a single time. The V call is TRBV27, the J call TRBJ1-1; 11 bases fit TRBD1. Germline V gives CDR1 MNHEY, CDR2 SMNVEV (reference sequence). V trimming: 4 bases; J trimming: 4 bases; junction bases outside the gene matches: 2. CDR3 length: 14 amino acids. The CDR3 region is CASSWGTGGTEAFF. CDR3 in DNA: TGTGCCAGCAGTTGGGGGACAGGGGGCACTGAAGCTTTCTTT.

V usage is TRBV5-1 and J usage is TRBJ1-6; TRBD1 aligns across 9 bases. The CDR3 sequence is 15 residues long. In germline, CDR1 is SGHRS, CDR2 YFSETQ. The J segment lost 5 bases and the V segment lost 4 bases, leaving 4 bases of the junction unmatched. The CDR3 loop reads CASSPRDRDNSPLHF. The CDR3 DNA follows: TGCGCCAGCAGCCCGAGGGACAGGGATAATTCACCCCTCCACTTT.

The chain carries TRBV6-1 and TRBJ1-5, with 7 bases lining up with TRBD1. The CDR3 spans 15 residues. Germline loops: CDR1 MNHNS, CDR2 SASEGT. The ends lost 2 bases at V and 8 bases at J; junction bases unmatched: 9. CDR3 sequence: CASSEPGGWDEPQHF. The CDR3 DNA sequence: TGTGCCAGCAGTGAACCAGGGGGTTGGGATGAGCCCCAGCATTTT.

The chain combines TRBV7-3 with TRBJ2-2, with D unclear. The CDR3 is 15 residues long. Per the germline V gene, CDR1 is SGHTA and CDR2 is FQGTGA. V was shortened by 1 base and J by 1 base, with 7 bases between the two germline ends. The CDR3 protein is CASSLNSQNTGELFF. CDR3 sequence (DNA): TGTGCCAGCAGCTTAAATAGTCAGAACACCGGGGAGCTGTTTTTT.

V is TRBV21-1 and J is TRBJ2-1; the table's D call of TRBD1 was not tested on the DNA. TRBV21-1 is flagged as a pseudogene. The CDR3 sequence is 15 residues long. The CDR3: CASSNVRTACNEQFF. CDR3 sequence (DNA): TGTGCCAGCAGCAACGTCCGGACAGCTTGCAATGAGCAGTTCTTC.

The V and J genes are TRBV4-1 and TRBJ1-1; possible D gene TRBD1, 5 bases. Per the germline V gene, CDR1 is MGHRA and CDR2 is YSYEKL. V was cut by 1 base and J by 6 bases, with 12 bases left in between. This CDR3 comprises 14 residues. CDR3 DNA sequence: TGCGCCAGCAGCCAAGGGCAGGGTTGGGCTGAAGCTTTCTTT. Its translation: CASSQGQGWAEAFF.

The chain combines TRBV14 with TRBJ1-6, with D possibly TRBD1 on 5 matching bases. Trimming removed 2 bases at V and 7 bases at J, with 12 bases between. CDR1 and CDR2 (germline): SGHDN, FVKESK. CDR3 size: 15 residues. The CDR3 loop reads CASSQQGLWNSPLHF. CDR3 DNA sequence: TGTGCCAGCAGCCAACAGGGTTTATGGAATTCACCCCTCCACTTT.

The V and J genes are TRBV7-2 and TRBJ1-1, with a weak D call TRBD1 (6 bases). The CDR3 length is 15 residues. Trimming left V 5 bases short and J 7 bases short, with 20 bases between. The germline CDR1 and CDR2 sequences are SGHTA and FQGNSA. The DNA for the CDR3 is TGTGCCAGCAGCCCGACCTTTGGGACACCGTTTGAAGCTTTCTTT. Amino acids: CASSPTFGTPFEAFF.

The J gene is TRBJ1-6, the V gene TRBV3-1 (or the pseudogene TRBV3-2), with D possibly matching TRBD1 (5 bases). This CDR3 has 14 residues. Germline V CDR1 and CDR2: LGHDT, YNNKEL (reference sequence). V dropped 1 base and J dropped 5 bases, with 6 bases sitting between them. The CDR3 loop reads CASSQGQNNSPLHF. Written as DNA, the CDR3 is TGTGCCAGCAGCCAAGGACAGAATAATTCACCCCTCCACTTT.

This clone was counted between two and nine times. The gene calls are TRBV2 and TRBJ2-3, with no clear D. The germline gives CDR1 SNHLY, CDR2 FYNNEI. Trimming removed 4 bases at V and 1 base at J, with 6 bases between. The CDR3 has 13 residues. The CDR3 DNA reads as TGTGCCAGCAGTGGTGAGGGCACAGATACGCAGTATTTT. Translated, it gives CASSGEGTDTQYF.

This rearrangement joins TRBV6-2 or TRBV6-3 to TRBJ2-5; a possible D gene is TRBD1 (6 bases). The V end lost 4 bases, the J end lost 2 bases, and 11 bases lay between the germline ends. The germline CDR1 and CDR2 sequences are MNHEY and SVGEGT. There are 14 residues in the CDR3. In DNA form, the CDR3 reads TGTGCCAGCAGTTCTTCAGGGACACAAGAGACCCAGTACTTC. It translates to CASSSSGTQETQYF.

The V call is TRBV20-1, the J call TRBJ2-5; 9 bases fit TRBD1. The germline V gene has CDR1 DFQATT and CDR2 SNEGSKA (reference sequence). This CDR3 comprises 13 residues. Trimming at V came to 3 bases and at J to 4 bases, leaving 3 bases not matched to a gene. CDR3 region: CSASPGQGETQYF. CDR3 bases: TGCAGTGCTAGTCCGGGACAGGGAGAGACCCAGTACTTC.